The 26 T cell receptor beta chains reported below all come from one sample, sequenced in a study of blood T cell repertoires in COVID-19. This table comes from immunoSEQ multiplex PCR, and its TCRdb copy is limited to in-frame clones, with some not included. The table records roughly 26,000 clones, around 88% of them present only once. Sequencing used peripheral blood. These receptors came from a man aged 70-80 years with acute or convalescent COVID-19.

V is TRBV19 and J is TRBJ2-5; TRBD2 might be the D (5 bases). Between the trimmed V and J ends, which lost 3 bases and 2 bases, there was a span of 16 bases. The CDR3 is 16 residues long. The germline V gene has CDR1 LNHDA and CDR2 SQIVND (reference sequence). CDR3 amino acids: CASSISRGFGQETQYF. DNA for the CDR3: TGTGCCAGTAGTATTTCCCGAGGGTTCGGGCAAGAGACCCAGTACTTC.

V gene TRBV4-2 combines with J gene TRBJ2-2, with TRBD2 matching over 13 bases. Germline V lookup: CDR1 LGHNA, CDR2 YNFKEQ. This CDR3 is built from 17 residues. The ends lost 3 bases at V and 4 bases at J; junction bases unmatched: 5. The CDR3 region has the DNA TGTGCCAGCAGCCAGGGAGGGACTAGCGGGATCACCGGGGAGCTGTTTTTT. Protein sequence: CASSQGGTSGITGELFF.

The chain joins TRBV11-1 to TRBJ1-1, with D possibly TRBD1 on 5 matching bases. The germline gives CDR1 SGHAT, CDR2 FQDESV (reference sequence). The CDR3 loop spans 17 amino acids. V gave up 0 bases and J gave up 0 bases, with 14 bases separating them. The CDR3 sequence: CASSLAWGVTLNTEAFF. CDR3 in DNA: TGTGCCAGCAGCTTAGCCTGGGGGGTGACGTTGAACACTGAAGCTTTCTTT.

This clone was detected only once. V is TRBV28 and J is TRBJ1-4; D not certain. This CDR3 is 14 amino acids long. Germline V lookup: CDR1 MDHEN, CDR2 SYDVKM. The V end was cut by 5 bases, the J end by 0 bases, with 7 bases between. The CDR3 bases are TGTGCCAGCAGTCCACCGGCAACTAATGAAAAACTGTTTTTT. The encoded protein is CASSPPATNEKLFF.

The DNA of the CDR3 is TGTGCCAGCAGCTTACAGGGGGCGAGTACTGAAGCTTTCTTT. It codes for CASSLQGASTEAFF. The chain is built from TRBV7-9 and TRBJ1-1; 8 nucleotides match TRBD1. The length of the CDR3 is 14 residues. The germline gives CDR1 SEHNR, CDR2 FQNEAQ (reference sequence). The V gene end was trimmed by 2 bases and the J gene end by 5 bases; junction bases not matched to a gene: 4.

J is TRBJ1-1 and V is TRBV6-6; D is unclear. V was trimmed by 3 bases and J by 1 base, leaving 9 bases between them. Germline-derived CDR1 and CDR2 are MNHNY and SVGAGI (reference sequence). There are 14 residues in the CDR3. The CDR3: CASSYGAENTEAFF. Written as DNA, the CDR3 is TGTGCCAGCAGTTATGGAGCAGAGAACACTGAAGCTTTCTTT.

This sequence joins TRBV29-1 and TRBJ2-3; 7 bases fit TRBD1. Losses at the gene ends were 3 bases for V and 4 bases for J; bases not matched to a gene: 22. Looked up from germline, CDR1 is SQVTM and CDR2 is ANQGSEA. The CDR3 totals 19 residues. The DNA for the CDR3 is TGCAGCGTTGATACGAGGACAGGCTTTATCCAGACCACGGCAGATACGCAGTATTTT. Amino acid sequence: CSVDTRTGFIQTTADTQYF.

This sequence joins TRBV7-9 and TRBJ2-5; no clear D. Trimming stripped 4 bases from V and 5 bases from J, with 2 bases between. CDR1 and CDR2 (germline): SEHNR, FQNEAQ (reference sequence). The CDR3 is 10 amino acids. CDR3 amino acids: CASSSETQYF. CDR3 in DNA: TGTGCCAGCAGCTCGGAGACCCAGTACTTC.

This chain connects TRBV6-2 or TRBV6-3 to TRBJ2-7; tentative D call: TRBD2 (5 bases). The V gene lost 4 bases and the J gene lost 2 bases, with 9 bases spanning the gap. Per the germline V gene, CDR1 is MNHEY and CDR2 is SVGEGT. This CDR3 has 13 amino acids. CDR3 coding DNA: TGTGCCAGCAGTTCCCGAGGGCCCTACGAGCAGTACTTC. It specifies CASSSRGPYEQYF.

V gene TRBV11-2 combines with J gene TRBJ2-7; unclear D gene. From germline, CDR1 is SGHAT and CDR2 FQNNGV. This CDR3 region has 13 residues. Trimming cost V 1 base and J 2 bases, with 6 bases left between them. This CDR3 is CASSLGLAYEQYF. CDR3 DNA sequence: TGTGCCAGCAGCTTAGGGCTGGCCTACGAGCAGTACTTC.

The chain has TRBV11-3 and TRBJ2-1, with TRBD1 as a possible D gene (5 bases). This CDR3 comprises 16 residues. Germline CDR1 and CDR2: SGHNT and YENEEA. V was cut by 0 bases and J by 8 bases, with 17 bases left in between. CDR3 in amino acids: CASSLDRRGAKYEQFF. The CDR3 region has the DNA TGTGCCAGCAGCTTAGATCGAAGGGGCGCTAAATATGAGCAGTTCTTC. Drawing the rest from reference TRBV11-3 and TRBJ2-1, the complete variable domain is EAGVVQSPRYKIIEKKQPVAFWCNPISGHNTLYWYLQNLGQGPELLIRYENEEAVDDSQLPKDRFSAERLKGVDSTLKIQPAELGDSAVYLCASSLDRRGAKYEQFFGPGTRLTVL.

The gene calls are TRBV24-1 and TRBJ1-5; 8 bases match TRBD1. Germline V lookup: CDR1 KGHDR, CDR2 SFDVKD. The length of the CDR3 is 14 residues. The junction had 7 bases not matched to a gene; V was cut back by 6 bases and J by 7 bases. CDR3 sequence reads: CATSLTGVIQPQHF. The CDR3 DNA follows: TGTGCCACCAGTTTGACAGGGGTTATACAGCCCCAGCATTTT.

J is TRBJ2-1 and V is TRBV29-1; TRBD2 matches 7 bases. CDR1 and CDR2 (germline): SQVTM, ANQGSEA. V shed 4 bases and J 4 bases; nucleotides not matched to a gene: 10. This CDR3 has 15 amino acids. CDR3: CSVGRGLAVYNEQFF. The CDR3 DNA sequence: TGCAGCGTTGGGAGGGGTCTAGCGGTTTACAATGAGCAGTTCTTC.

This rearrangement joins TRBV5-1 to TRBJ1-2, with 9 nucleotides matching TRBD1. The CDR3 loop spans 14 amino acids. Germline V gene lookup returns CDR1 SGHRS and CDR2 YFSETQ. J lost 4 bases, V lost 0 bases, and 1 base had no gene match. The CDR3 sequence: CASSLGDRVYGYTF. The CDR3, as DNA: TGCGCCAGCAGCTTGGGGGACAGGGTCTATGGCTACACCTTC. Together with reference TRBV5-1 and TRBJ1-2, the CDR3 gives the full variable domain: KAGVTQTPRYLIKTRGQQVTLSCSPISGHRSVSWYQQTPGQGLQFLFEYFSETQRNKGNFPGRFSGRQFSNSRSEMNVSTLELGDSALYLCASSLGDRVYGYTFGSGTRLTVV.

The rearrangement links TRBV5-5 to TRBJ1-1; 8 positions agree with TRBD1. Germline lookup yields CDR1 SGHKS and CDR2 YYEKEE (reference sequence). The CDR3 runs to 13 residues. The V gene end was trimmed by 6 bases and the J gene end by 4 bases; junction bases not matched to a gene: 5. The CDR3 nucleotides read TGTGCCAGCACATTGGACAGGGCCACTGAAGCTTTCTTT. Residues: CASTLDRATEAFF.

V gene TRBV5-1 combines with J gene TRBJ2-2; TRBD2 agrees at 8 bases. Per germline, CDR1 SGHRS and CDR2 YFSETQ. This CDR3 is 15 amino acids long. V dropped 0 bases and J dropped 4; count of bases not matched to a gene: 2. CDR3: CASSLELAVTGELFF. The CDR3 DNA reads as TGCGCCAGCAGCTTGGAACTAGCGGTCACCGGGGAGCTGTTTTTT. Variable domain in full (rest from reference TRBV5-1 and TRBJ2-2): KAGVTQTPRYLIKTRGQQVTLSCSPISGHRSVSWYQQTPGQGLQFLFEYFSETQRNKGNFPGRFSGRQFSNSRSEMNVSTLELGDSALYLCASSLELAVTGELFFGEGSRLTVL.

This chain connects TRBV28 to TRBJ1-5, with 12 bases fitting TRBD1. Losses at the gene ends were 6 bases for V and 1 base for J; bases not matched to a gene: 13. Germline CDR1 and CDR2: MDHEN and SYDVKM. The length of the CDR3 is 19 residues. CDR3: CASSSPRGQGAASNQPQHF. CDR3 nucleotides: TGTGCCAGCAGCTCCCCCCGGGGACAGGGGGCCGCGAGCAATCAGCCCCAGCATTTT.

V usage is TRBV3-1 (or the pseudogene TRBV3-2) and J usage is TRBJ1-1; D is unresolved. The V and J ends lost 7 bases and 5 bases respectively, with 17 bases between them. Germline lookup yields CDR1 LGHDT and CDR2 YNNKEL (reference sequence). The CDR3 sequence is 14 residues long. The CDR3 reads CASTEEGSGTEAFF. As DNA, the CDR3 is TGTGCCAGCACCGAGGAGGGCTCGGGGACTGAAGCTTTCTTT.

The chain recombines TRBV5-5 with TRBJ1-4; 9 nucleotides align to TRBD1. CDR3 size: 16 residues. Germline lookup yields CDR1 SGHKS and CDR2 YYEKEE (reference sequence). V was clipped by 3 bases and J by 5 bases; unmatched bases: 8. CDR3 sequence reads: CASSSYSGTGNEKLFF. The CDR3 DNA reads TGTGCCAGCAGCTCTTACTCCGGGACAGGGAATGAAAAACTGTTTTTT.

The count of this clone is one. V and J are TRBV21-1 and TRBJ1-5; the DNA was not used to check the table's D call, TRBD1. TRBV21-1 is an annotated pseudogene. This CDR3 is 18 amino acids long. CDR3 DNA: TGTGCCAGCAGCAAAGCGACGAAGACAGGGTGGCGCAATCAGCCCCAGCATTTT. As protein: CASSKATKTGWRNQPQHF.

The rearrangement uses TRBV5-4 and TRBJ1-1; no definite D call. V lost 2 bases, J lost 0 bases, and 5 bases lay in between. In germline, CDR1 is SGHNT, CDR2 YYREEE (reference sequence). This CDR3 has 13 residues. CDR3 nucleotides: TGTGCCAGCAGCTTTGCGATGAACACTGAAGCTTTCTTT. It codes for CASSFAMNTEAFF.

This chain uses TRBV5-1 with TRBJ1-6; the match to TRBD1 covers 7 bases. V lost 4 bases to trimming and J lost 7 bases; unmatched junction nucleotides: 11. The CDR3 length is 16 residues. CDR1 SGHRS and CDR2 YFSETQ come from the germline V gene. This CDR3 reads CASSPTWQGGNSPLHF. DNA for the CDR3: TGCGCCAGCAGCCCCACCTGGCAGGGGGGCAATTCACCCCTCCACTTT.

This clone was recorded only once. CDR3 nucleotides: TGTGCCATCAGTGAGTTTGGTGGACAGTATGGCTACACCTTC. Translating it yields CAISEFGGQYGYTF. The chain uses TRBV10-3 and TRBJ1-2; D may be TRBD1 (6 bases). The CDR3 totals 14 residues. V was pared by 1 base and J by 5 bases, with 11 bases between. CDR1 and CDR2 from the germline V gene are ENHRY and SYGVKD.

The sample holds one count of this clone. The CDR3 is CASSLSRGYEQYF. CDR3 bases: TGTGCCAGCAGCTTATCCCGGGGCTACGAGCAGTACTTC. The chain links TRBV7-6 to TRBJ2-7; D is possibly TRBD2 (5 bases). V lost 2 bases and J lost 3, with 8 bases in between. The CDR3 is 13 residues long. The V gene's germline CDR1 is SGHVS and CDR2 FNYEAQ.

The gene calls are TRBV27 and TRBJ1-1; 10 nucleotides match TRBD1. V lost 4 bases, J lost 3 bases, and 5 bases stayed unmatched. There are 15 residues in the CDR3. Germline CDR1 MNHEY, CDR2 SMNVEV (reference sequence). The chain's CDR3 is CASSSGTGVYTEAFF. CDR3 bases: TGTGCCAGCAGTTCCGGGACAGGGGTGTACACTGAAGCTTTCTTT.

This clone came up once. This sequence joins TRBV27 and TRBJ1-4, with D perhaps TRBD1 (5 bases). The CDR3 is 16 residues long. V shed 2 bases and J shed 0 bases, with 10 bases lying between them. Germline V gene sequence: CDR1 MNHEY, CDR2 SMNVEV (reference sequence). CDR3 amino acids: CASSLVGGATNEKLFF. Here the CDR3 DNA reads TGTGCCAGCAGTTTAGTGGGGGGAGCAACTAATGAAAAACTGTTTTTT. Full variable domain (missing parts from reference TRBV27 and TRBJ1-4): EAQVTQNPRYLITVTGKKLTVTCSQNMNHEYMSWYRQDPGLGLRQIYYSMNVEVTDKGDVPEGYKVSRKEKRNFPLILESPSPNQTSLYFCASSLVGGATNEKLFFGSGTQLSVL.